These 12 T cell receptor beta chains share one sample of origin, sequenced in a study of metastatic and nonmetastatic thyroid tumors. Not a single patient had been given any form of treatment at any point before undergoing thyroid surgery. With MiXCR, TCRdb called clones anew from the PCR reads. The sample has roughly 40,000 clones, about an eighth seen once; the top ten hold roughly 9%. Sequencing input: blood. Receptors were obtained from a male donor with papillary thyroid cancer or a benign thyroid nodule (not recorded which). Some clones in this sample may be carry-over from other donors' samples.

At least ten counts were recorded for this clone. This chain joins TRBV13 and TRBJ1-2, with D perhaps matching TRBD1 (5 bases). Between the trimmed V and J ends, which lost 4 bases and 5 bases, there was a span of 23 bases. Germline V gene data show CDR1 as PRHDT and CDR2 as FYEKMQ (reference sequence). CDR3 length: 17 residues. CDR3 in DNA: TGTGCCAGCAGCTCCCATGGGCTTGAGGGGCGCGATTATGGCTACACCTTC. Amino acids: CASSSHGLEGRDYGYTF.

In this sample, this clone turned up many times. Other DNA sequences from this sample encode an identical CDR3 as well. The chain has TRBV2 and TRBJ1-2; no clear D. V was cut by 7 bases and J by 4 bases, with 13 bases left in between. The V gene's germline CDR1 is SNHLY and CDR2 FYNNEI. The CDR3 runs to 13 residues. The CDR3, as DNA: TGTGCCAGCATACCGGGTTTCCTCTATGGCTACACCTTC. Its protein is CASIPGFLYGYTF.

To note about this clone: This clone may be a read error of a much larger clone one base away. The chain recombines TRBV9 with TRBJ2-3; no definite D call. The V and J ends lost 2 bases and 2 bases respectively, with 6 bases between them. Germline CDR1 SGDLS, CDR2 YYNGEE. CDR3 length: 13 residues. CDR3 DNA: TGTGCCAGCAGCGTTTCTATCACAGATACGCAGTATTTT. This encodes CASSVSITDTQYF. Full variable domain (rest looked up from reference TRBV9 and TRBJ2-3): DSGVTQTPKHLITATGQRVTLRCSPRSGDLSVYWYQQSLDQGLQFLIQYYNGEERAKGNILERFSAQQFPDLHSELNLSSLELGDSALYFCASSVSITDTQYFGPGTRLTVL.

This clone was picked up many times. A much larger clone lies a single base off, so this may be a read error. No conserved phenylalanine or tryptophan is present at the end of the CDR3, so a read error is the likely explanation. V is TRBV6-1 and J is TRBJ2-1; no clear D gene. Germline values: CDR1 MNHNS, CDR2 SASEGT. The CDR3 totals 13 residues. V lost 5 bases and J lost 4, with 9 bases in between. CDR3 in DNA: TGTGCCAGCAGTACACTAAGGTACAATGAGCAGTTCCTC. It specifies CASSTLRYNEQFL.

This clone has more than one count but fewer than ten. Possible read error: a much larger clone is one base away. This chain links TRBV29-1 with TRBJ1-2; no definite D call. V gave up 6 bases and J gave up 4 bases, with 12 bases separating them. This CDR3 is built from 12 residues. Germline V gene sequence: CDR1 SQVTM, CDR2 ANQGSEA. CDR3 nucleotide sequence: TGCAGCGTGCAAGCAGGAACCTATGGCTACACCTTC. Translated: CSVQAGTYGYTF. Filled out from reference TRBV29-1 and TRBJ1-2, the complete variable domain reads SAVISQKPSRDICQRGTSLTIQCQVDSQVTMMFWYRQQPGQSLTLIATANQGSEATYESGFVIDKFPISRPNLTFSTLTVSNMSPEDSSIYLCSVQAGTYGYTFGSGTRLTVV.

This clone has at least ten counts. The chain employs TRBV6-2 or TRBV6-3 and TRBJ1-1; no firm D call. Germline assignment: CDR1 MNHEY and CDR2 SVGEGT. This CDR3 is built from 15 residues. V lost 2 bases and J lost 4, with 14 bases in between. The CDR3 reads CASSYNNPGGTEAFF. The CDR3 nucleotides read TGTGCCAGCAGTTACAATAATCCGGGAGGCACTGAAGCTTTCTTT.

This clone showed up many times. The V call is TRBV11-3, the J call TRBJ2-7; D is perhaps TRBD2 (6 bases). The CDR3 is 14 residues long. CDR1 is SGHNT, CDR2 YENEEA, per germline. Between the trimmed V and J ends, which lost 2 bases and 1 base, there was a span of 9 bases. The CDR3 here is CASSLREDSYEQYF. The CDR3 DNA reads TGTGCCAGCAGCTTAAGGGAGGATTCCTACGAGCAGTACTTC. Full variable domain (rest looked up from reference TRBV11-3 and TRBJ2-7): EAGVVQSPRYKIIEKKQPVAFWCNPISGHNTLYWYLQNLGQGPELLIRYENEEAVDDSQLPKDRFSAERLKGVDSTLKIQPAELGDSAVYLCASSLREDSYEQYFGPGTRLTVT.

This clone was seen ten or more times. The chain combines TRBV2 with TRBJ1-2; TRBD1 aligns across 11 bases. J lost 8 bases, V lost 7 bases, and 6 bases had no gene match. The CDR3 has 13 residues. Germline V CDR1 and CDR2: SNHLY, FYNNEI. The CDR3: CASIGQGAGGYTF. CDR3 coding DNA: TGTGCCAGCATAGGACAGGGGGCAGGGGGCTACACCTTC.

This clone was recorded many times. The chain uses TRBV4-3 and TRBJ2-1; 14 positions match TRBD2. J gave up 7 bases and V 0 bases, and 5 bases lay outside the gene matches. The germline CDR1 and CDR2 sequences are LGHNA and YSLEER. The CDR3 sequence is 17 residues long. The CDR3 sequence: CASSQDSGTSGRNEQFF. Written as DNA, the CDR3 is TGCGCCAGCAGCCAAGATTCGGGGACTAGCGGGAGAAATGAGCAGTTCTTC.

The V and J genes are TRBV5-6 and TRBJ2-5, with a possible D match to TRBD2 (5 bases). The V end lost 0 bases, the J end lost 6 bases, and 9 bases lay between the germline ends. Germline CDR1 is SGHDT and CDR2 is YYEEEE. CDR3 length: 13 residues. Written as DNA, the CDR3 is TGTGCCAGCAGCTTGGAACTAGTGAAGACCCAGTACTTC. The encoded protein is CASSLELVKTQYF. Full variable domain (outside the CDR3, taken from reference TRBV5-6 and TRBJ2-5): DAGVTQSPTHLIKTRGQQVTLRCSPKSGHDTVSWYQQALGQGPQFIFQYYEEEERQRGNFPDRFSGHQFPNYSSELNVNALLLGDSALYLCASSLELVKTQYFGPGTRLLVL.

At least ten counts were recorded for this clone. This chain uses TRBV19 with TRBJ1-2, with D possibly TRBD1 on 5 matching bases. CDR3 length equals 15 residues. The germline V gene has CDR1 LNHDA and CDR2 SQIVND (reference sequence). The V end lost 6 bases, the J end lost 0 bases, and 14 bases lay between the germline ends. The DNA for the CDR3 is TGTGCCAGTAGCCCCTGGGGCCGGACTAACTATGGCTACACCTTC. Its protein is CASSPWGRTNYGYTF.

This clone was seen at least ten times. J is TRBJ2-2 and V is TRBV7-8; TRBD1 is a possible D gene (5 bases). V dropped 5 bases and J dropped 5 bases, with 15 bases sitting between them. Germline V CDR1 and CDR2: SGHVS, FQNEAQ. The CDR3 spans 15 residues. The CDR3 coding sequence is TGTGCCAGCAGCCCTGTCAGGGTGCGAACCGGGGAGCTGTTTTTT. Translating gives CASSPVRVRTGELFF.